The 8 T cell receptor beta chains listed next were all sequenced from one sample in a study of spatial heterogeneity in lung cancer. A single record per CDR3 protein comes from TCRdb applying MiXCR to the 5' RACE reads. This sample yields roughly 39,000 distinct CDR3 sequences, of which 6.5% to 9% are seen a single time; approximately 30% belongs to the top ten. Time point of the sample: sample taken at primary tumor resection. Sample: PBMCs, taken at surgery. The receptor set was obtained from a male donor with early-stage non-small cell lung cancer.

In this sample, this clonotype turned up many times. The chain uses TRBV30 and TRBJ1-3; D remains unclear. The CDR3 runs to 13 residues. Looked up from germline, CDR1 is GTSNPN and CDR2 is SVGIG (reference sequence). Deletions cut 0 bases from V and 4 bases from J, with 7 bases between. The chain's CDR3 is CAWSVGGGNTIYF. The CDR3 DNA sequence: TGTGCCTGGAGTGTTGGCGGGGGAAACACCATATATTTT.

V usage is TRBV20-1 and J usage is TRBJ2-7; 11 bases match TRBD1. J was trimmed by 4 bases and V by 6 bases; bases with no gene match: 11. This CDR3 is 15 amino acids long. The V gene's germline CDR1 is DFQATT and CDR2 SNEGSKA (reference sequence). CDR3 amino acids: CSADGTGGVGYEQYF. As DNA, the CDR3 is TGCAGTGCGGACGGGACAGGGGGAGTGGGGTACGAGCAGTACTTC.

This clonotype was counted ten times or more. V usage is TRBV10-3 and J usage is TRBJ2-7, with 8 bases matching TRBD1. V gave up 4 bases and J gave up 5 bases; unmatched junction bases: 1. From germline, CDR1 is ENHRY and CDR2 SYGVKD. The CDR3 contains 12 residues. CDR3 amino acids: CAISATGDEQYF. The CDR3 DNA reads TGTGCCATCAGTGCGACAGGGGACGAGCAGTACTTC.

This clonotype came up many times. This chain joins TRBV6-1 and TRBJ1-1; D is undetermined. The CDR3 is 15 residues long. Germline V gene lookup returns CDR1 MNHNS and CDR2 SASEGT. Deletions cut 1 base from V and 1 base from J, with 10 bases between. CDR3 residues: CASSEGVNANTEAFF. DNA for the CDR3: TGTGCCAGCAGTGAAGGGGTGAATGCGAACACTGAAGCTTTCTTT.

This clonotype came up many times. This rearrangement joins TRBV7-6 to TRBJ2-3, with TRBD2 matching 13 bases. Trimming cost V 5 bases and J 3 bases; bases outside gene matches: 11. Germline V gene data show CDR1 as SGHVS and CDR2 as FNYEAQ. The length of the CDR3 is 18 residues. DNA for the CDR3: TGTGCCAGCAGCCTAACTAGCGGGAGGGCCTTCGGGACAGATACGCAGTATTTT. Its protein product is CASSLTSGRAFGTDTQYF.

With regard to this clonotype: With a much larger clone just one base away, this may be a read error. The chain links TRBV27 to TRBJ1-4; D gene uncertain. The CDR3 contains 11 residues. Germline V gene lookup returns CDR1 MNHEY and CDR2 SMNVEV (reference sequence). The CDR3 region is CASSSNEKPFF. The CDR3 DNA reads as TGTGCCAGCAGTTCCAATGAAAAACCGTTTTTT.

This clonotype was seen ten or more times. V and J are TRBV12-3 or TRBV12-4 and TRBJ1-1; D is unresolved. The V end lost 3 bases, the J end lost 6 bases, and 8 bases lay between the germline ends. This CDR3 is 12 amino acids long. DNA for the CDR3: TGTGCCAGCAGTTTTGGGTTTTCTGAAGCTTTCTTT. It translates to CASSFGFSEAFF.

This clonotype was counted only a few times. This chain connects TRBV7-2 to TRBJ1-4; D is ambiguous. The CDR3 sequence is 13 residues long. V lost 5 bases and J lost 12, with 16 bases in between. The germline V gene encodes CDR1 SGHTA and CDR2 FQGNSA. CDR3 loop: CASSTRRLEELFF. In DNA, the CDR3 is TGTGCCAGCAGCACCCGACGACTCGAGGAACTGTTTTTT.